This T cell receptor (beta chain) was sequenced in a study of T-cell memory formation after mild COVID-19 (dated by TCRdb to the early 2020s). Study-wide context: TCR sequence clusters from the two donors were found to be largely donor specific. T-cell clones expanding and contracting after mild COVID-19 in two donors were tracked by longitudinal TCRalpha and TCRbeta repertoire sequencing. Two young, previously healthy adult volunteers, one female and one male, were included in the cohort.

Sequencing relied on an Illumina NovaSeq 6000. Using 5'RACE with constant-segment primers, TCRalpha and TCRbeta cDNA libraries were constructed, with sample barcodes and unique molecular identifiers added in the process. RNA was extracted from every sample with Trizol reagent. Library amplification was performed in two PCR steps, and a second sample barcode and Illumina TruSeq adapters were introduced in the second step. Sequencing of libraries was performed on an Illumina NovaSeq with 2 x 150 bp paired-end reads. As for how the authors treated the data: With migec v1.2.7, reads were demultiplexed and then collapsed into UMI-guided consensus sequences. Using mixcr v2.1.11, the UMI consensuses were aligned to TRA and TRB V and J templates and assembled into clonotypes. A clonotype was counted as expanded or contracted only if both edgeR and NoisET called the change significant, with noise models trained on biological replicates. For edgeR calls, the thresholds were a false discovery rate-adjusted p below 0.01 and a log2 fold-change of 1. As an exploratory analysis of dynamics, PCA with hierarchical clustering was applied to max-normalized trajectories of the 1000 most abundant clonotypes. Separately sequenced CD4+ and CD8+ repertoires were used to assign a CD4 or CD8 phenotype to each responding clone. TCRdb cleaned the public reads at Q25 with fastp, built clones with MiXCR and kept in-frame beta chains. When rows share a CDR3 protein, they turn into one entry using the most common DNA and genes. These V and J calls rely on TCRdb rather than the paper's analysis. The table for this sample lists roughly 320,000 distinct CDR3 sequences; 25% to 30% of them were counted only once. Around an eighth of the sample is held by the ten biggest clonotypes.

Turning to this clonotype: This receptor's antigen is unknown. Base qualities are not at hand, and no much larger clone is one base apart.

Ficoll-Paque density gradient centrifugation was the method used to isolate PBMCs. Study-wide conclusions, independent of this receptor: Contracting CD4+ clones appeared mostly in the CM and EM memory subsets, whereas CD8+ clones were enriched in EMRA. Balanced CD4/CD8 phenotypes were observed for clones contracting from day 15 to 85, whereas a bias towards CD4+ was observed for a second wave of clones expanding from day 15 to 37. The study covered only two mild cases, and larger cohorts including severe cases with pre-infection samples were considered necessary. Some responding clones were found in pre-infection memory, which suggests that pre-existing cross-reactive memory T cells took part in the SARS-CoV-2 response. The second-wave clones that peaked on day 37 were not confirmed to be SARS-CoV-2 specific.

CDR1 and CDR2, per the germline V gene (reference sequence), are LNHNV and YYDKDF. V loses 0 bases of germline sequence and J loses 11 bases, and the interval between the two ends is 19 bases. Counted from cysteine to phenylalanine, this CDR3 has 15 amino acids. Here the CDR3 DNA is all that survives: 45 bases in frame from base 1. The material sequenced was PBMCs or a T cell subset sorted from them (not recorded which). The sequence joins TRBV15 to TRBJ1-1; a tentative D call is TRBD1 (6 bases match). This receptor was identified in an adult woman who had mild COVID-19 (a few samples of this study predate the infection). The sample titles of this study are shuffled in the database, so cell type and time point are left out; the donor was told from shared clones. The CDR3 region: CATSRDLKRQARAFF. The nucleotide sequence is given as TGTGCCACCAGCAGAGATCTTAAGCGACAGGCGCGTGCTTTCTTT. The CDR3 plus the reference TRBV15 and TRBJ1-1 genes for the other parts give the full variable domain: DAMVIQNPRYQVTQFGKPVTLSCSQTLNHNVMYWYQQKSSQAPKLLFHYYDKDFNNEADTPDNFQSRRPNTSFCFLDIRSPGLGDTAMYLCATSRDLKRQARAFFGQGTRLTVV.